This entry describes one T cell receptor beta chain. TCRdb keeps only in-frame clones here, not all; method: immunoSEQ multiplex PCR. The table lists roughly 63,000 clones, more than 85% of them singletons. This sample is drawn from a study of OX40 agonist ivuxolimab in advanced cancers. The CDR3 runs 11 residues. CDR1 is MNHEY, CDR2 SVGAGI, per germline. Deletions cut 6 bases from V and 9 bases from J, with 9 bases between. The input for sequencing was CD4+ or CD8+ T cells sorted from blood, taken in a trial of the OX40 agonist ivuxolimab. The chain carries TRBV6-5 and TRBJ2-1, with D perhaps being TRBD1 or TRBD2 (5 bases each). The receptor was isolated from an adult with an advanced solid tumor such as melanoma, head and neck, liver or kidney cancer. The CDR3 protein is CASSRGFEQFF. CDR3 DNA: TGTGCCAGCAGCCGGGGCTTTGAGCAGTTCTTC.